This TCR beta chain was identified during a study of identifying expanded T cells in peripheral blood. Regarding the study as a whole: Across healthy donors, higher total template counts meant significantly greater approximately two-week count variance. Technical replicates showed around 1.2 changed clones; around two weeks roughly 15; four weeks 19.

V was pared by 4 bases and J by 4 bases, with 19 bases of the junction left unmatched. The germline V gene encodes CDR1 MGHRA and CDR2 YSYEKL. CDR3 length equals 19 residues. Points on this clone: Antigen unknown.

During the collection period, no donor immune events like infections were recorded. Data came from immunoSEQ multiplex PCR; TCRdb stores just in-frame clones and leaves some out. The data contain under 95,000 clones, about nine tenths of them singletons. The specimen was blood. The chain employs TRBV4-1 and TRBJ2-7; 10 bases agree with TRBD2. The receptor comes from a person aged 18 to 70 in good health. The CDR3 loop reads CASSRTPAVSGRMAYEQYF. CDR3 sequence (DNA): TGCGCCAGCAGCCGCACCCCGGCAGTTAGCGGGAGGATGGCTTACGAGCAGTACTTC.